These 17 T cell receptor beta chains came from one sample sequenced in a study of T cells in Graves' hyperthyroidism and ophthalmopathy. Authors of the study amplified TCR beta CDR3 regions from RNA transcripts. The study used the HTBI primer set for a first-round RT-PCR of the TCR CDR3. MiXCR, applied by TCRdb to the multiplex PCR reads, yields one record per CDR3 protein. The sample includes around 520,000 distinct CDR3 sequences, about an eighth of them seen just once. The sample taken for sequencing was blood. All receptors come from a woman under 30 with Graves' hyperthyroidism.

This clonotype occurred a few times. The chain combines TRBV2 with TRBJ2-1; 9 bases are shared with TRBD1. In germline, CDR1 is SNHLY, CDR2 FYNNEI. The CDR3 runs to 14 residues. The ends lost 6 bases at V and 8 bases at J; junction bases unmatched: 8. The CDR3, as DNA: TGTGCCAGCAGGGGGGACAGGGCAAGGGATGAGCAGTTCTTC. Its protein is CASRGDRARDEQFF.

This clonotype has at least ten counts. The chain has TRBV20-1 and TRBJ2-5; 11 bases are a match to TRBD2. Trimming took 0 bases from V and 5 from J; bases not matched to a gene: 14. The CDR3 loop spans 18 amino acids. CDR1 is DFQATT and CDR2 is SNEGSKA in the germline V gene (reference sequence). CDR3 DNA sequence: TGCAGTGCTAGAGATCGGATAGCGGGAGGGCCCACAGTGGAGACCCAGTACTTC. This codes for CSARDRIAGGPTVETQYF.

The sample holds many counts of this clonotype. This chain joins TRBV3-1 and TRBJ1-6; weak D call: TRBD1 (5 bases). CDR3 length: 15 residues. From germline, CDR1 is LGHDT and CDR2 YNNKEL (reference sequence). Trimming took 4 bases from V and 9 from J, leaving 16 bases between them. CDR3 nucleotide sequence: TGTGCCAGCAGCCCGATAGCAGGGACTGGTTCACCCCTCCACTTT. Translating gives CASSPIAGTGSPLHF.

The chain links TRBV19 to TRBJ2-1; the D is unclear. V was pared by 5 bases and J by 1 base, with 15 bases between. This CDR3 spans 16 amino acids. Germline CDR1 reads LNHDA; CDR2 reads SQIVND (reference sequence). For the CDR3, the DNA is TGTGCCAGTAGTGCTCACTACCCGAAGTCCTACAATGAGCAGTTCTTC. Amino acid sequence: CASSAHYPKSYNEQFF.

Ten or more counts support this clonotype. The chain is built from TRBV12-3 or TRBV12-4 and TRBJ2-3, with D possibly matching TRBD1 (5 bases). The CDR3 consists of 16 residues. Trimming removed 3 bases at V and 4 bases at J, with 17 bases between. CDR3 residues: CASSLTTQGIADTQYF. CDR3 DNA sequence: TGTGCCAGCAGTTTGACGACTCAGGGAATCGCAGATACGCAGTATTTT.

This clonotype came up many times. This chain uses TRBV10-3 with TRBJ2-6; no reliable D call. Trimming took off 10 bases at V and 0 bases at J, with 22 bases between the two ends. The CDR3 has 18 residues. CDR1 is ENHRY and CDR2 is SYGVKD in the germline V gene. CDR3 in DNA: TGTGCCACCAAACCTCGGAACGCCGGAGACTCTGGGGCCAACGTCCTGACTTTC. Protein product: CATKPRNAGDSGANVLTF.

This clonotype was seen repeatedly, ten times or more. This chain connects TRBV19 to TRBJ1-5; no definite D call. Germline lookup yields CDR1 LNHDA and CDR2 SQIVND (reference sequence). Between the trimmed V and J ends, which lost 7 bases and 3 bases, there was a span of 10 bases. The CDR3 runs 13 residues. The CDR3 is CASTPAPNQPQHF. In DNA, the CDR3 is TGTGCCAGTACCCCGGCCCCCAATCAGCCCCAGCATTTT. Based on the CDR3 plus reference TRBV19 and TRBJ1-5, the full variable domain is DGGITQSPKYLFRKEGQNVTLSCEQNLNHDAMYWYRQDPGQGLRLIYYSQIVNDFQKGDIAEGYSVSREKKESFPLTVTSAQKNPTAFYLCASTPAPNQPQHFGDGTRLSIL.

This clonotype was counted many times. The J gene is TRBJ2-3, the V gene TRBV5-1; 7 bases align to TRBD2. Trimming cost V 4 bases and J 4 bases; bases outside gene matches: 12. CDR1 and CDR2 (germline): SGHRS, YFSETQ. The CDR3 spans 16 residues. As DNA, the CDR3 is TGCGCCAGCAGCACCTCTGGAGCGGGACCCGCAGATACGCAGTATTTT. Its protein is CASSTSGAGPADTQYF.

The rearrangement uses TRBV15 and TRBJ1-3; the D is unclear. The CDR3 consists of 15 residues. Trimming shortened V by 0 bases and J by 4 bases, and 10 bases separated the two germline ends. The germline CDR1 and CDR2 sequences are LNHNV and YYDKDF (reference sequence). The CDR3 region is CATSRDKGAGNTIYF. CDR3 in DNA: TGTGCCACCAGCAGAGATAAGGGCGCGGGAAACACCATATATTTT.

This clonotype came up a few times. The chain recombines TRBV5-6 with TRBJ1-1; D not certain. The CDR3 sequence is 15 residues long. The germline V gene has CDR1 SGHDT and CDR2 YYEEEE. V dropped 1 base and J dropped 0 bases, with 10 bases sitting between them. This chain's CDR3 is CASSLFTMVNTEAFF. The CDR3 nucleotides are TGTGCCAGCAGCTTGTTCACGATGGTGAACACTGAAGCTTTCTTT.

The gene calls are TRBV5-6 and TRBJ2-3; 9 bases match TRBD2. The CDR3 loop spans 17 amino acids. J was trimmed by 4 bases and V by 0 bases; bases with no gene match: 9. CDR1 and CDR2 from the germline V gene are SGHDT and YYEEEE. DNA for the CDR3: TGTGCCAGCAGCTTGGTCTATGTAGCGGGAGCAGCAGATACGCAGTATTTT. It specifies CASSLVYVAGAADTQYF.

The chain combines TRBV6-1 with TRBJ2-7, with D perhaps TRBD1 (6 bases). The CDR3 is 15 residues long. CDR1 MNHNS and CDR2 SASEGT come from the germline V gene. Trimming cost V 4 bases and J 2 bases, with 15 bases left between them. The CDR3 loop is CASSALPDSTYEQYV. The CDR3 DNA sequence: TGTGCCAGCAGTGCTCTGCCGGACAGCACCTACGAGCAGTACGTC.

This clonotype was recorded many times. CDR3 sequence: CASSREAGAYTGELFF. DNA for the CDR3: TGTGCCAGCAGCCGAGAAGCGGGAGCGTACACCGGGGAGCTGTTTTTT. The chain joins TRBV3-1 to TRBJ2-2; TRBD2 matches at 8 bases. V lost 4 bases and J lost 3; bases outside the gene matches: 7. Germline V CDR1 and CDR2: LGHDT, YNNKEL (reference sequence). The CDR3 contains 16 residues.

This clonotype was seen many times. The V call is TRBV27, the J call TRBJ1-1, with D uncertain. V was pared by 2 bases and J by 2 bases, with 9 bases between. Germline values: CDR1 MNHEY, CDR2 SMNVEV (reference sequence). This CDR3 has 14 amino acids. The CDR3 sequence is CASSLAGRNTEAFF. The CDR3 DNA is TGTGCCAGCAGTTTAGCAGGCCGCAACACTGAAGCTTTCTTT.

This clonotype was detected ten times or more. The genes are TRBV19 and TRBJ2-2; possibly TRBD2 for D (5 bases). The CDR3 covers 13 residues. Germline V gives CDR1 LNHDA, CDR2 SQIVND (reference sequence). The V end was cut by 6 bases, the J end by 6 bases, with 11 bases between. The CDR3 is CASSWGEAGELFF. In nucleotides, the CDR3 is TGTGCCAGTAGCTGGGGAGAGGCCGGGGAGCTGTTTTTT.

In its sample, this clonotype was seen many times. The gene calls are TRBV7-2 and TRBJ2-7; D is undetermined. In germline, CDR1 is SGHTA, CDR2 FQGNSA. The V and J ends lost 1 base and 0 bases respectively, with 13 bases between them. This CDR3 spans 16 amino acids. The CDR3 coding sequence is TGTGCCAGCAGCTTAGTAGGCGGACCGAGCTCCTACGAGCAGTACGTC. Its translation is CASSLVGGPSSYEQYV.

This clonotype occurred many times. The gene calls are TRBV5-1 and TRBJ2-3; 7 bases fit TRBD2. This CDR3 has 16 amino acids. From germline, CDR1 is SGHRS and CDR2 YFSETQ. With V trimmed by 1 base and J by 3 bases, 8 bases remained unmatched. The CDR3 loop is CASSLLPGLETDTQYF. The CDR3 nucleotides are TGCGCCAGCAGCTTGCTACCAGGACTAGAGACAGATACGCAGTATTTT. Complete variable domain (other parts from reference TRBV5-1 and TRBJ2-3): KAGVTQTPRYLIKTRGQQVTLSCSPISGHRSVSWYQQTPGQGLQFLFEYFSETQRNKGNFPGRFSGRQFSNSRSEMNVSTLELGDSALYLCASSLLPGLETDTQYFGPGTRLTVL.